The sequence of this T cell receptor beta chain was determined in a study of T cell responses to AZD1222 COVID-19 vaccine. Findings and limits, study-wide: Mapped onto spike, vaccine-associated CD4 TCRs spanned it and were dominant at 160-218 and 743-854. Close to half of all spike-specific TCRs reportedly target regions of the variants that are unmutated. It should be noted that donors were predominantly white British and more often female, and clonal diversity was possibly underestimated.

This table comes from immunoSEQ multiplex PCR, and its TCRdb copy is limited to in-frame clones, with some not included. Altogether roughly 84,000 clones are present, approximately 85% being singletons, with the ten largest covering 9.5% to 13%. To note about this clone: Its cognate antigen is unknown.

Germline lookup yields CDR1 SGHTA and CDR2 FQGNSA. The CDR3 spans 14 residues. With 6 bases clipped from V and 0 bases from J, the junction kept 5 bases outside the gene matches. The chain employs TRBV7-2 and TRBJ2-7; 7 positions match TRBD2. Sequenced material: peripheral blood, taken 28 days after the second AZD1222 dose. The TCR sequence derives from an adult who received the AZD1222 COVID-19 vaccine. The CDR3 DNA sequence: TGTGCCAGCAGAGGGGCTAGCGGCTCCTACGAGCAGTACTTC. Translation: CASRGASGSYEQYF. Filled out from reference TRBV7-2 and TRBJ2-7, the complete variable domain reads GAGVSQSPSNKVTEKGKDVELRCDPISGHTALYWYRQSLGQGLEFLIYFQGNSAPDKSGLPSDRFSAERTGGSVSTLTIQRTQQEDSAVYLCASRGASGSYEQYFGPGTRLTVT.